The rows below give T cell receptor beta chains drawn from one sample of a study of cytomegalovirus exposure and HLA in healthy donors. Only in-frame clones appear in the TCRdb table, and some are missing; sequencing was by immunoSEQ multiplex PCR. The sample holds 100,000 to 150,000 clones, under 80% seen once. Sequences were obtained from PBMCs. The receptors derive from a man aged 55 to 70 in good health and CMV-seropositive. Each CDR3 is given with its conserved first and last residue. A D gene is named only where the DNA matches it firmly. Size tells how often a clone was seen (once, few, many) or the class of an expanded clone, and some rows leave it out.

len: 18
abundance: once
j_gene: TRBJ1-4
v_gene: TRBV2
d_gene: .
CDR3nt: TGTGCCAGCAGTCCGACACAAGGCGGGGCGCGGGTTGGGGAAAAACTGTTTTTT
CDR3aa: CASSPTQGGARVGEKLFF

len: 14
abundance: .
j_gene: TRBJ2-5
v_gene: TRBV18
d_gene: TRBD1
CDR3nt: TGTGCCAGCTCACCTGGGACAGCCCAAGAGACCCAGTACTTC
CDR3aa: CASSPGTAQETQYF

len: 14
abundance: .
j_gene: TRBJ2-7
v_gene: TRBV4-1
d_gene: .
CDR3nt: TGCGCCAGCAGCCAAGCTTGGGGGCTCTACGAGCAGTACTTC
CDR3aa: CASSQAWGLYEQYF

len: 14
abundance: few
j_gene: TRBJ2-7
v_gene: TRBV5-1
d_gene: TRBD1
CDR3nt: TGCGCCAGCAGCCCCGGACAGGGGGCCTACGAGCAGTACTTC
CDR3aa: CASSPGQGAYEQYF

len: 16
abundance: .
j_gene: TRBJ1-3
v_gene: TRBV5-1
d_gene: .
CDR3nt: TGCGCCAGCAGCTTGGGACAGGACCTCTCTGGAAACACCATATATTTT
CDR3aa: CASSLGQDLSGNTIYF

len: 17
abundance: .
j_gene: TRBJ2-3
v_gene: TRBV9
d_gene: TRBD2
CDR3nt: TGTGCCAGCAGCGTAACGGGGGGGCCTCCCGCCACAGATACGCAGTATTTT
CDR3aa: CASSVTGGPPATDTQYF

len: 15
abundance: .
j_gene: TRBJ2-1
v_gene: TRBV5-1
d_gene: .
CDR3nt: TGCGCCAGCAGCTTGAACAGCGGGCAAAACAATGAGCAGTTCTTC
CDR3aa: CASSLNSGQNNEQFF

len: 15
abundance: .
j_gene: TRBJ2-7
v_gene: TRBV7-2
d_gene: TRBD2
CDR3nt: TGTGCCAGCAGCCCTCGACTAGCGGGGGCCTACGAGCAGTACTTC
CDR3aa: CASSPRLAGAYEQYF

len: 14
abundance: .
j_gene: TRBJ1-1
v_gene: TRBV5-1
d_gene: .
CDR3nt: TGCGCCAGCAGCGGTGGAGGGGAGAACACTGAAGCTTTCTTT
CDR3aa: CASSGGGENTEAFF

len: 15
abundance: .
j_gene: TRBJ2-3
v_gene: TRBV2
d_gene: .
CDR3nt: TGTGCCAGCAGTGAAGACCCGTCGGGGACAGATACGCAGTATTTT
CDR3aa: CASSEDPSGTDTQYF

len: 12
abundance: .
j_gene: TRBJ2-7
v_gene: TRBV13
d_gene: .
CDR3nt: TGTGCCAGCAGCTTAGGTGGGCACGAGCAGTACTTC
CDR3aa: CASSLGGHEQYF

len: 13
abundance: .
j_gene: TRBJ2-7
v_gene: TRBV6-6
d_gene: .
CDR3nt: TGTGCCAGCAGCCCTTCTCCCTCGTACGAGCAGTACTTC
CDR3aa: CASSPSPSYEQYF

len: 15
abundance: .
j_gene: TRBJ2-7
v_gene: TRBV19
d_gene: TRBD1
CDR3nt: TGTGCCAGTAGTAGGAGGGGACAGGGGACCTACGAGCAGTACTTC
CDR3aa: CASSRRGQGTYEQYF

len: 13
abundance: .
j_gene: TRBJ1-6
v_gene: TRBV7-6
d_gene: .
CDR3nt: TGTGCCAGCGGGGAGGGGACGGATTCACCCCTCCACTTT
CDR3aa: CASGEGTDSPLHF

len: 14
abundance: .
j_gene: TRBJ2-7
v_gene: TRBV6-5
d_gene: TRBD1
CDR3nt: TGTGCCAGCAGTCCCGGGACAGGGGGTCACGAGCAGTACTTC
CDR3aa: CASSPGTGGHEQYF

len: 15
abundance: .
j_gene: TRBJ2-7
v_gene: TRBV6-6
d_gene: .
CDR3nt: TGTGCCAGCACCCAGGGACTGGCTAGCTCCTACGAGCAGTACTTC
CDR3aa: CASTQGLASSYEQYF

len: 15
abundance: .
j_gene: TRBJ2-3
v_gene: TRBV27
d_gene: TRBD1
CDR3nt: TGTGCCAGCAGCCCAACTCAGGGGGCCACAGATACGCAGTATTTT
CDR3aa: CASSPTQGATDTQYF

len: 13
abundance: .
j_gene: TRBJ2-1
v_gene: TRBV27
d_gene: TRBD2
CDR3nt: TGTGCCAGCAGGGGACTAGAACGCAATGAGCAGTTCTTC
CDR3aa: CASRGLERNEQFF

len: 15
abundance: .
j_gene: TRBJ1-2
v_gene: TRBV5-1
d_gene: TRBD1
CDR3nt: TGCGCCAGCAGCTTGGGATCTCCGGGACAGTATGGCTACACCTTC
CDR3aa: CASSLGSPGQYGYTF

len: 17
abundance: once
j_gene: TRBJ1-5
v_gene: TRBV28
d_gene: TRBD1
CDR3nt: TGTGCCAGCAGCCCGCCCGGGACAGGGTATAGCAATCAGCCCCAGCATTTT
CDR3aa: CASSPPGTGYSNQPQHF

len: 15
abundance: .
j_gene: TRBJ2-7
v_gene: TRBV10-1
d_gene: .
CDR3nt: TGCGCCAGCAGTGAAAACGCCGGGCCGGGGTACGAGCAGTACTTC
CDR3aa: CASSENAGPGYEQYF

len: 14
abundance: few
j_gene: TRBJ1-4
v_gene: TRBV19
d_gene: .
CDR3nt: TGTGCCAGTAGTAATGCTCTGGCGGGTGAAAAACTGTTTTTT
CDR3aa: CASSNALAGEKLFF

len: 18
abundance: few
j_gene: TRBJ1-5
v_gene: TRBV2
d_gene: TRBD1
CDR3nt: TGTGCCAGCAGAGTCGGACAGGGTGGTGAGTATAGCAATCAGCCCCAGCATTTT
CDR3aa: CASRVGQGGEYSNQPQHF

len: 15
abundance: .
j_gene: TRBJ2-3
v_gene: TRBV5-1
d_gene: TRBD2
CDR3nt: TGCGCCAGCAGCCCGGCGGCGGGAGTTGTAGATACGCAGTATTTT
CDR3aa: CASSPAAGVVDTQYF